The TCR beta chain under discussion was sequenced for a study of Ad26.COV2.S vaccination and SARS-CoV-2 variants. The data were produced by immunoSEQ multiplex PCR, yet TCRdb's version contains in-frame clones alone and is incomplete. Here the sample spans approximately 300,000 clones, 86% being singletons. CDR1 is LNHNV and CDR2 is YYDKDF in the germline V gene (reference sequence). This CDR3 region has 15 residues. Trimming left V 0 bases short and J 2 bases short, with 10 bases between. Indicated treatment: some 20 received Ad26.COV2.S at low or high dose, single or two shots; 5 received placebo; per-sample allocation not given. Day 63 after the first injection of vaccine or placebo was the sampling time. Only one count was recorded for this clone.

This chain connects TRBV15 to TRBJ1-2; D is uncertain. Sequences were derived from peripheral blood, sampled in a trial of Ad26.COV2.S vaccine versus placebo. The TCR comes from a person between 18 and 65 years old who received the Ad26.COV2.S COVID-19 vaccine or a placebo. The CDR3 reads CATSRDVDLNYGYTF. The CDR3 coding sequence is TGTGCCACCAGCAGAGATGTGGACCTGAACTATGGCTACACCTTC.